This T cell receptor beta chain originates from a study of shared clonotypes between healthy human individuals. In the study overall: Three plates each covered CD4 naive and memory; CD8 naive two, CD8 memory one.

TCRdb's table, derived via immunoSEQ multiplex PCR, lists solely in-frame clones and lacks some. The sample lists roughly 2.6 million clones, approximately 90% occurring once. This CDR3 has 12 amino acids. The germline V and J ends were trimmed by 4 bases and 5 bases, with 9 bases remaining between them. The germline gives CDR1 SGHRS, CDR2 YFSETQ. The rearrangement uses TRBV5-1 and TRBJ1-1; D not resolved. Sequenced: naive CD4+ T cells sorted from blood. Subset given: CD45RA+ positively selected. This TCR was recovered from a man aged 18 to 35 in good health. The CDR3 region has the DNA TGCGCCAGCAGCCCCATCGGGACTGAAGCTTTCTTT. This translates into CASSPIGTEAFF.